The rows below give T cell receptor beta chains drawn from one sample of a study of spatial heterogeneity in lung cancer. TCRdb reanalysed the 5' RACE reads using MiXCR and keeps one entry per CDR3 protein. The sample shows some 38,000 distinct CDR3 sequences, 3% to 3.5% of them seen only once. This specimen consisted of normal lung tissue next to the tumor, obtained at surgery. The receptors were sampled from a male donor with early-stage non-small cell lung cancer. CDR3s include the opening cysteine and the closing phenylalanine or tryptophan. The D gene is left open where the match is weak. Part of the rows lack a size; the others show once, few, many or a class for expanded clones.

d_call | j_call | clone_size | v_call | cdr3_aa | cdr3_nt
- | TRBJ1-1 | few | TRBV3-1 | CASSQGATGSGTEAFF | TGTGCCAGCAGCCAAGGAGCAACTGGGTCGGGCACTGAAGCTTTCTTT
- | TRBJ2-1 | many | TRBV7-9 | CASSHPLTGNEQFF | TGTGCCAGCAGCCACCCCCTGACAGGTAATGAGCAGTTCTTC
TRBD1 | TRBJ1-5 | many | TRBV20-1 | CSARDRDRGLNQPQHF | TGCAGTGCTAGAGACAGGGACAGGGGACTTAATCAGCCCCAGCATTTT
- | TRBJ2-3 | many | TRBV20-1 | CSANPPWPSSTDTQYF | TGCAGTGCTAATCCTCCCTGGCCTTCAAGCACAGATACGCAGTATTTT
- | TRBJ2-7 | many | TRBV21-1 | CASSIPPAAAYEQYF | TGTGCCAGCAGCATACCGCCGGCTGCGGCCTACGAGCAGTACTTC
- | TRBJ2-5 | - | TRBV11-2 | CASSFAPFSPQYF | TGTGCCAGCAGCTTTGCCCCGTTTTCTCCCCAGTACTTC
- | TRBJ1-5 | few | TRBV3-1 | CASSLHRGYSNQPQHF | TGTGCCAGCAGCCTCCACCGAGGATATAGCAATCAGCCCCAGCATTTT
- | TRBJ1-1 | many | TRBV11-2 | CASSLARHGTEAFF | TGTGCCAGCAGCTTAGCCAGGCACGGGACTGAAGCTTTCTTT
- | TRBJ1-1 | many | TRBV5-1 | CASSTQVGSVRNTEAFF | TGCGCCAGCAGCACCCAAGTGGGGTCGGTTAGGAACACTGAAGCTTTCTTT
TRBD1 | TRBJ2-7 | - | TRBV12-3/TRBV12-4 | CATLIYSPGQGIYEQYF | TGTGCCACACTAATATATTCACCGGGACAGGGTATCTACGAGCAGTACTTC
- | TRBJ2-1 | many | TRBV20-1 | CSARDRDLFNEQFF | TGCAGTGCTAGAGACAGGGATCTTTTCAATGAGCAGTTCTTC
- | TRBJ2-2 | - | TRBV18 | CASSPDGIGGELFF | TGTGCCAGCTCACCAGACGGGATTGGCGGGGAGCTGTTTTTT
- | TRBJ1-6 | many | TRBV18 | CASSPAGSRGNSPLHF | TGTGCCAGCTCACCGGCTGGAAGCCGGGGTAATTCACCCCTCCACTTT
- | TRBJ1-5 | many | TRBV5-1 | CASSLSPTGFGNQPQHF | TGCGCCAGCAGCTTGTCCCCGACAGGTTTTGGCAATCAGCCCCAGCATTTT
- | TRBJ2-2 | - | TRBV6-2/TRBV6-3 | CASSYSARPPGELFF | TGTGCCAGCAGTTACTCGGCACGACCGCCCGGGGAGCTGTTTTTT
- | TRBJ1-1 | many | TRBV28 | CASSFGTSEAFF | TGTGCCAGCAGTTTTGGGACTTCTGAAGCTTTCTTT
TRBD2 | TRBJ2-3 | many | TRBV5-1 | CASSPGLAGRTDTQYF | TGCGCCAGCAGCCCGGGACTAGCGGGACGCACAGATACGCAGTATTTT
- | TRBJ2-2 | many | TRBV20-1 | CSASKPGRDTGELFF | TGCAGTGCTAGCAAACCGGGGCGAGACACCGGGGAGCTGTTTTTT
- | TRBJ2-1 | many | TRBV6-6 | CASSYSNGYEQFF | TGTGCCAGCAGTTACTCGAATGGCTATGAGCAGTTCTTC
- | TRBJ2-3 | many | TRBV6-1 | CASSEVRTDTQYF | TGTGCCAGCAGTGAAGTTAGGACAGATACGCAGTATTTT
TRBD1 | TRBJ1-1 | many | TRBV7-2 | CASQGAQGNTEAFF | TGTGCCAGCCAGGGGGCACAGGGAAACACTGAAGCTTTCTTT
- | TRBJ2-7 | many | TRBV7-9 | CASSPRTVYEQYF | TGTGCCAGCAGCCCCAGAACAGTCTACGAGCAGTACTTC
TRBD2 | TRBJ2-1 | many | TRBV19 | CASSLSGRGSDEQFF | TGTGCCAGTAGCCTGAGCGGGAGGGGGTCCGATGAGCAGTTCTTC
- | TRBJ2-1 | many | TRBV12-3/TRBV12-4 | CASSLGGGLLNEQFF | TGTGCCAGCAGTTTAGGGGGGGGCTTACTAAATGAGCAGTTCTTC
TRBD2 | TRBJ2-7 | many | TRBV20-1 | CSARDHLRGGATYEQYF | TGCAGTGCTAGAGACCACCTAAGGGGAGGGGCTACCTACGAGCAGTACTTC
- | TRBJ1-5 | many | TRBV20-1 | CSASHSGGYQPQHF | TGCAGTGCTAGCCACAGCGGAGGTTATCAGCCCCAGCATTTT
- | TRBJ2-7 | few | TRBV5-1 | CASSIDSLNTYEQYF | TGCGCCAGCAGCATTGACAGCCTTAACACGTACGAGCAGTACTTC
- | TRBJ1-4 | many | TRBV29-1 | CSVVDSRVFF | TGCAGCGTTGTGGACTCACGGGTGTTTTTT
- | TRBJ2-7 | few | TRBV4-2 | CASSQYPGDEQYF | TGTGCCAGCAGCCAATACCCGGGGGACGAGCAGTACTTC
- | TRBJ2-1 | many | TRBV12-3/TRBV12-4 | CATGLSISYNEQFF | TGTGCCACGGGACTTTCCATCTCCTACAATGAGCAGTTCTTC
- | TRBJ2-1 | many | TRBV3-1 | CASSHKRMGGNEGNEQFF | TGTGCCAGCAGCCATAAGAGGATGGGGGGCAATGAGGGAAATGAGCAGTTCTTC
TRBD1 | TRBJ1-1 | many | TRBV29-1 | CSGSPGQGRIPEAFF | TGCAGCGGAAGCCCCGGACAGGGGAGGATCCCTGAAGCTTTCTTT
- | TRBJ1-2 | few | TRBV14 | CASSPYLSTGGYTF | TGTGCCAGCAGCCCCTATCTATCGACAGGTGGCTACACCTTC
- | TRBJ1-4 | many | TRBV28 | CASSPRGRVGEKLFF | TGTGCCAGCAGTCCGCGGGGCAGGGTTGGTGAAAAACTGTTTTTT
- | TRBJ1-6 | few | TRBV20-1 | CSARWEINSPLHF | TGCAGTGCGAGATGGGAGATCAATTCACCCCTCCACTTT
- | TRBJ1-6 | many | TRBV20-1 | CSAPVTGSSPLHF | TGCAGTGCGCCCGTAACAGGCAGCTCACCCCTCCACTTT
- | TRBJ2-5 | many | TRBV12-3/TRBV12-4 | CASSHTGEGETQYF | TGTGCCAGCAGCCATACAGGGGAGGGAGAGACCCAGTACTTC
- | TRBJ2-2 | many | TRBV6-5 | CASSYSRGNTGELFF | TGTGCCAGCAGTTACTCCAGGGGGAACACCGGGGAGCTGTTTTTT
TRBD1 | TRBJ1-5 | many | TRBV28 | CASTIALGQGGQPQHF | TGTGCCAGCACCATCGCCCTGGGACAGGGGGGACAGCCCCAGCATTTT
- | TRBJ2-3 | many | TRBV4-2 | CASSQDRSTDTQYF | TGTGCCAGCAGCCAAGATCGGAGCACAGATACGCAGTATTTT
- | TRBJ2-5 | many | TRBV2 | CASRGDQETQYF | TGTGCCAGCAGAGGGGACCAAGAGACCCAGTACTTC
TRBD1 | TRBJ2-3 | many | TRBV9 | CASSRDREADTQYF | TGTGCCAGCAGCCGGGACAGGGAGGCAGATACGCAGTATTTT
- | TRBJ2-7 | few | TRBV28 | CAIHSVTAGYEQYF | TGTGCCATCCATTCGGTGACAGCCGGGTACGAGCAGTACTTC
TRBD1 | TRBJ1-1 | many | TRBV6-2/TRBV6-3 | CASSLGTANTEAFF | TGTGCCAGCAGTCTCGGGACAGCGAACACTGAAGCTTTCTTT
- | TRBJ2-4 | many | TRBV13 | CASSLQGIKGIQYF | TGTGCCAGCAGCTTACAGGGCATTAAGGGCATTCAGTACTTC
- | TRBJ2-5 | many | TRBV14 | CASSQARETQYF | TGTGCCAGCAGCCAAGCAAGAGAGACCCAGTACTTC
TRBD1 | TRBJ1-4 | few | TRBV20-1 | CSAPGQVNEKLFF | TGCAGTGCTCCGGGACAGGTGAATGAAAAACTGTTTTTT
- | TRBJ2-6 | many | TRBV18 | CASSLDQAGANVLTF | TGTGCCAGCTCTCTAGACCAAGCTGGGGCCAACGTCCTGACTTTC
- | TRBJ1-3 | many | TRBV6-5 | CASSRTSRRHSGNTIYF | TGTGCCAGCAGCCGCACCTCTCGACGGCACTCTGGAAACACCATATATTTT
TRBD1 | TRBJ2-7 | few | TRBV5-1 | CASSSGQGTYEQYF | TGCGCCAGCAGCTCCGGACAGGGGACATACGAGCAGTACTTC